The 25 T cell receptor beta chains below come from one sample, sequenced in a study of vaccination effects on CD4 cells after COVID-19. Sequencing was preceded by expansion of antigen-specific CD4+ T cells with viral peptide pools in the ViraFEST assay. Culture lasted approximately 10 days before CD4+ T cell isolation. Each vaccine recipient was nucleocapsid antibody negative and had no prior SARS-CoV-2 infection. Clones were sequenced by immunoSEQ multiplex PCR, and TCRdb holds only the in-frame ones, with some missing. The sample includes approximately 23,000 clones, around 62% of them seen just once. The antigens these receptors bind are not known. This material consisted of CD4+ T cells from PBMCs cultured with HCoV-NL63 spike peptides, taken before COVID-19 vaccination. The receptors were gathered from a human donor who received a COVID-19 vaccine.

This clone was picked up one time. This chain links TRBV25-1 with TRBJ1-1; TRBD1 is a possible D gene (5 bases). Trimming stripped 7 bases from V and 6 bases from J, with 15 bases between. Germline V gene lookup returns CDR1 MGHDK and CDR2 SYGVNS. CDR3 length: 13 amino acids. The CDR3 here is CASNAGSFSEAFF. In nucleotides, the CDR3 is TGTGCCAGCAATGCAGGGAGTTTCTCTGAAGCTTTCTTT.

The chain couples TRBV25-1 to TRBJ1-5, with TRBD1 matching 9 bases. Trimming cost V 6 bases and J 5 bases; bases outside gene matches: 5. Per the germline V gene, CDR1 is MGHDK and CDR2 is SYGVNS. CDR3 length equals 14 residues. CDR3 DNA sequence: TGTGCCAGCAGGGAAGGACAGGGGCATCAGCCCCAGCATTTT. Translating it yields CASREGQGHQPQHF.

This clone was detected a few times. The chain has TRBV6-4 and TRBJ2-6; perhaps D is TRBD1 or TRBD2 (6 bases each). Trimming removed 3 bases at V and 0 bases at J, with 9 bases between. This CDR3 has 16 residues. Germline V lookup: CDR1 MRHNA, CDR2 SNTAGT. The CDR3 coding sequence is TGTGCCAGCAGTGAACAGGGAGGCTCTGGGGCCAACGTCCTGACTTTC. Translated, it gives CASSEQGGSGANVLTF.

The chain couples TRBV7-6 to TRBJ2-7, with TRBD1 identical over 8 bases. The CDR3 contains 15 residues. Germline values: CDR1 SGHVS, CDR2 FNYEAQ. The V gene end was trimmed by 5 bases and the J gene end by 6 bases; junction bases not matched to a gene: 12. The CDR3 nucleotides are TGTGCCAGCAGCGTCCAGTCCGGGACAGGTCGCGAGCAGTACTTC. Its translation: CASSVQSGTGREQYF.

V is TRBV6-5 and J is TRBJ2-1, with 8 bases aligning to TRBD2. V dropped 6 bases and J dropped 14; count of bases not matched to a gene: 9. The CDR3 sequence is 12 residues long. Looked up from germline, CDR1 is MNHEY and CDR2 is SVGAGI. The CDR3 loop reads CASRSLAGREFF. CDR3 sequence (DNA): TGTGCCAGCAGATCTCTAGCGGGCAGGGAGTTCTTC.

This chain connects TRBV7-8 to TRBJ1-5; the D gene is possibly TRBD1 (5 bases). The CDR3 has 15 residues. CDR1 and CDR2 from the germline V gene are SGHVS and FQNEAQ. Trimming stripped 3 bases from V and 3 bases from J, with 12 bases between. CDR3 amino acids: CASSFTGGINQPQHF. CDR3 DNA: TGTGCCAGCAGCTTCACGGGGGGTATCAATCAGCCCCAGCATTTT.

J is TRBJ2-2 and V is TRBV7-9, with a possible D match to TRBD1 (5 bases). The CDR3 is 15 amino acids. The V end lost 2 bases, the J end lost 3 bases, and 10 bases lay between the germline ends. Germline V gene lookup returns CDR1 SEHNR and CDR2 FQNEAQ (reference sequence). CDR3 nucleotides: TGTGCCAGCAGCTTATGGGGCAGGGACACCGGGGAGCTGTTTTTT. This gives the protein CASSLWGRDTGELFF. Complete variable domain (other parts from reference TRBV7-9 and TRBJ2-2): DTGVSQNPRHKITKRGQNVTFRCDPISEHNRLYWYRQTLGQGPEFLTYFQNEAQLEKSRLLSDRFSAERPKGSFSTLEIQRTEQGDSAMYLCASSLWGRDTGELFFGEGSRLTVL.

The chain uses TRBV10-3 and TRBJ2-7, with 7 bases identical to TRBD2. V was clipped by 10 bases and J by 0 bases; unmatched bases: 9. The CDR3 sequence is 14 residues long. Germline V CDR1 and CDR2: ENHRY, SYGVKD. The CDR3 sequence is CATAGLLSSYEQYF. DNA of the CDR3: TGTGCCACCGCGGGACTACTGAGCTCCTACGAGCAGTACTTC.

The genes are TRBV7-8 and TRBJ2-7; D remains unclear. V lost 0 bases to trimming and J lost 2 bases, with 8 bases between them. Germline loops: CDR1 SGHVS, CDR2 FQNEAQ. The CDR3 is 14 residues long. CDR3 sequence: CASSLARHPYEQYF. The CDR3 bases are TGTGCCAGCAGCTTAGCCCGTCACCCCTACGAGCAGTACTTC.

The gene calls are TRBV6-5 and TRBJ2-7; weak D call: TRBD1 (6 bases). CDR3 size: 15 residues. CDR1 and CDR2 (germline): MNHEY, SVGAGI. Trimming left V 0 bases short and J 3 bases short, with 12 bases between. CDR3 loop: CASSYSDSWSYEQYF. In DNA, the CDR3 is TGTGCCAGCAGTTACTCGGACAGCTGGAGCTACGAGCAGTACTTC.

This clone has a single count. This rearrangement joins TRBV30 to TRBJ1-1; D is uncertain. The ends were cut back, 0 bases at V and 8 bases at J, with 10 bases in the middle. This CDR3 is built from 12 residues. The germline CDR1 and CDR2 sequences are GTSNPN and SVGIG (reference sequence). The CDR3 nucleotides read TGTGCCTGGAGTGTACCCGGGCGGGAAGCTTTCTTT. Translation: CAWSVPGREAFF.

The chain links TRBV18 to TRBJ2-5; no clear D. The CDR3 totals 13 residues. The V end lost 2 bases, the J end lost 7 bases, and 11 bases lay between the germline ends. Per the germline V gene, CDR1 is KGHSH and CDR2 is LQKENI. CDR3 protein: CASSPDTIGTQYF. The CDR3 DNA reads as TGTGCCAGCTCACCAGATACGATCGGGACCCAGTACTTC.

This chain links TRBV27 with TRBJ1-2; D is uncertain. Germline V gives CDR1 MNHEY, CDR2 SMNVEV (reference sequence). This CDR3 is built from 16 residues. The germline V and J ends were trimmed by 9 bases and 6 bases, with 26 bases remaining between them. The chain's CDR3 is CARPYGPIPRWNGYTF. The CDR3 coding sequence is TGTGCCAGACCCTATGGGCCCATTCCACGGTGGAATGGCTACACCTTC.

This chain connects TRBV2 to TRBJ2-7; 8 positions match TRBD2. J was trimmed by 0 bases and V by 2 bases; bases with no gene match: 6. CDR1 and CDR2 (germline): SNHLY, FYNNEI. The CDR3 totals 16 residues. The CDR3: CASSELPSGRSYEQYF. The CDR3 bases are TGTGCCAGCAGTGAACTCCCTAGCGGGCGCTCCTACGAGCAGTACTTC.

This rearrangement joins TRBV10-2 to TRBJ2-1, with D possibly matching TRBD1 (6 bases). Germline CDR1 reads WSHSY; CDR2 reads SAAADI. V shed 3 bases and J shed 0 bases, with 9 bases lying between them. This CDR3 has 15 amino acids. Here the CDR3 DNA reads TGCGCCAGCAGTGAACAGGGTCCCTCCTACAATGAGCAGTTCTTC. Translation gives CASSEQGPSYNEQFF.

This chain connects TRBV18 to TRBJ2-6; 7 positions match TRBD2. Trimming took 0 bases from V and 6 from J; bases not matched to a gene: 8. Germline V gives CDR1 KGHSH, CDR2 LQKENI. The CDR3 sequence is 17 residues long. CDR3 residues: CASSPPEGRGMANVLTF. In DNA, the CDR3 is TGTGCCAGCTCACCACCGGAGGGGAGGGGTATGGCCAACGTCCTGACTTTC.

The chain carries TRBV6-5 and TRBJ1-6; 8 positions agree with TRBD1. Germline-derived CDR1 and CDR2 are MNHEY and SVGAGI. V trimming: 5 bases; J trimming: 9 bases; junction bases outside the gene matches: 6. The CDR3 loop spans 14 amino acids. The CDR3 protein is CASSPGQEISPLHF. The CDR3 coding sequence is TGTGCCAGCAGTCCGGGACAGGAGATTTCACCCCTCCACTTT.

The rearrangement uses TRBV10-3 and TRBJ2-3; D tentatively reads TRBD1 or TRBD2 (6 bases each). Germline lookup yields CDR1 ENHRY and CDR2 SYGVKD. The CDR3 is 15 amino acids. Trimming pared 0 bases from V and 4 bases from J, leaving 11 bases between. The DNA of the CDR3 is TGTGCCATCAGTGAGTCCGGGGGCGCGGCAGATACGCAGTATTTT. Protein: CAISESGGAADTQYF.

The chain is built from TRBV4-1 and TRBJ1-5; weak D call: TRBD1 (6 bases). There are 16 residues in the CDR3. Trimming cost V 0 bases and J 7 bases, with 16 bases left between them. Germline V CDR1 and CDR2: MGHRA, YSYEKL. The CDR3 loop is CASSQDPTGRWQPQHF. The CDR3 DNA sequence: TGCGCCAGCAGCCAAGATCCCACAGGGCGATGGCAGCCCCAGCATTTT.

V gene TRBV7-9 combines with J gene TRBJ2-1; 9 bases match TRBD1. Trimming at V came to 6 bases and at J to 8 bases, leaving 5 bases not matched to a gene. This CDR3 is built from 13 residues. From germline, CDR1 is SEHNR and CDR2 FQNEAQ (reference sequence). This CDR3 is CASSKQGADEQFF. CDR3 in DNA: TGTGCCAGCAGTAAACAGGGGGCCGATGAGCAGTTCTTC.

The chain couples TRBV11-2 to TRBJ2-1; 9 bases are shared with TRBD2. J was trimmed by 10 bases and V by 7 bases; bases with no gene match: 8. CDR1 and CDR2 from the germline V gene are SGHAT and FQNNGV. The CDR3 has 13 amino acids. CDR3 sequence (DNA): TGTGCCAGCATGGGGCTAGCGGGAAACGAGCAGTTCTTC. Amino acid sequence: CASMGLAGNEQFF. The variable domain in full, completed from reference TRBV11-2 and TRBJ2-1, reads EAGVAQSPRYKIIEKRQSVAFWCNPISGHATLYWYQQILGQGPKLLIQFQNNGVVDDSQLPKDRFSAERLKGVDSTLKIQPAKLEDSAVYLCASMGLAGNEQFFGPGTRLTVL.

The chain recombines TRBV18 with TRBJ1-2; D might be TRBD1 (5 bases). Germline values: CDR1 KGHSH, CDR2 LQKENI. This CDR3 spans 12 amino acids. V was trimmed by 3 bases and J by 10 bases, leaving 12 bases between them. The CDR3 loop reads CASSPGVSFYTF. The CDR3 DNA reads TGTGCCAGCTCACCGGGGGTCAGCTTCTACACCTTC.

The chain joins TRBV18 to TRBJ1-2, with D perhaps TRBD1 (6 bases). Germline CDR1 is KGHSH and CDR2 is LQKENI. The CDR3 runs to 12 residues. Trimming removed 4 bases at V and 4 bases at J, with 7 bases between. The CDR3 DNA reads TGTGCCAGCTCACAGGGGGTCTATGGCTACACCTTC. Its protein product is CASSQGVYGYTF.

DNA for the CDR3: TGTGCCAGCAGTCCGAGTGCCGGGGCTAGTGGCTATGGCTACACCTTC. Translated, it gives CASSPSAGASGYGYTF. The chain uses TRBV27 and TRBJ1-2, with D perhaps TRBD1 (5 bases). The germline V gene has CDR1 MNHEY and CDR2 SMNVEV (reference sequence). Trimming removed 5 bases from V and 4 bases from J, with 20 bases in between. The CDR3 length is 16 residues.

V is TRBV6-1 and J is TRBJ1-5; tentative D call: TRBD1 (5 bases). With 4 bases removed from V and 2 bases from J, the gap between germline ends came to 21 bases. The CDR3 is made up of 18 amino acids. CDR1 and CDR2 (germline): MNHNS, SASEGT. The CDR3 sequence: CASSGRGLYDIGNQPQHF. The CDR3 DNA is TGTGCCAGCAGTGGGAGGGGTCTTTATGACATAGGCAATCAGCCCCAGCATTTT.